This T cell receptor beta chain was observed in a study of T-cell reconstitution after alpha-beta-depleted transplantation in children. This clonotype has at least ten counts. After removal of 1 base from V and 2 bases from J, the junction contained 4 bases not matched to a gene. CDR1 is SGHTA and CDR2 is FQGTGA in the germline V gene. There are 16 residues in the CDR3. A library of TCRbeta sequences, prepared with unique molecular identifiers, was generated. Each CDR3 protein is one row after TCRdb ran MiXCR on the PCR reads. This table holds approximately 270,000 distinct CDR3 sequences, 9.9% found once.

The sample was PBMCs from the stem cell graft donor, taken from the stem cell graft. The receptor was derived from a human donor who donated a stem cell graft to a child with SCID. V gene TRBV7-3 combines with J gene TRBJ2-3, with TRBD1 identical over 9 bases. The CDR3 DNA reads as TGTGCCAGCAGCTTAAGGGGACAGGGTCTCACAGATACGCAGTATTTT. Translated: CASSLRGQGLTDTQYF.